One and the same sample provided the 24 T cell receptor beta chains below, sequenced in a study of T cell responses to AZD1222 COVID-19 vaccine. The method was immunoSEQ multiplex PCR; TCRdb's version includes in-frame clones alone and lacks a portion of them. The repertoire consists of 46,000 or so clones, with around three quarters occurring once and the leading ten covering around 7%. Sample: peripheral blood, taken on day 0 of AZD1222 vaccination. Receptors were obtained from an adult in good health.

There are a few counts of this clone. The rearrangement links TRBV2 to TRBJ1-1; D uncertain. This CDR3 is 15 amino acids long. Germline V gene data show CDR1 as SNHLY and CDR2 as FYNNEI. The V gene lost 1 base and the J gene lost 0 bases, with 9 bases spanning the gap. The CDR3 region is CASSEGRGMNTEAFF. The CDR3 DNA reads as TGTGCCAGCAGTGAAGGAAGAGGAATGAACACTGAAGCTTTCTTT.

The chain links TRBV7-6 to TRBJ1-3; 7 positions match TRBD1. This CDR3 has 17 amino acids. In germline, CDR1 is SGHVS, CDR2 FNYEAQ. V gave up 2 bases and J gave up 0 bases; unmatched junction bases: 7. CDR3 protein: CASSLPSNRGSGNTIYF. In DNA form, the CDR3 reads TGTGCCAGCAGCTTACCCTCGAACAGGGGCTCTGGAAACACCATATATTTT.

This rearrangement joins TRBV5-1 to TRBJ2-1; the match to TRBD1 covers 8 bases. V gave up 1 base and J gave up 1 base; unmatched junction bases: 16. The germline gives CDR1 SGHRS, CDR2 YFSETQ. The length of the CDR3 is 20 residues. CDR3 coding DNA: TGCGCCAGCAGCTTGTTCGAGGCAGGGGGCGTGAACCCTTCCTACAATGAGCAGTTCTTC. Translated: CASSLFEAGGVNPSYNEQFF.

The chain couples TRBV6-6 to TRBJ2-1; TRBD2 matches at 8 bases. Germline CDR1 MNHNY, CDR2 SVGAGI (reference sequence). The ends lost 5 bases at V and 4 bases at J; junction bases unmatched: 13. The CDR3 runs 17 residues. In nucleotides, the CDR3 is TGTGCCAGCAGTCGCGGGACTAGACTGCGCCGGTACAATGAGCAGTTCTTC. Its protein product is CASSRGTRLRRYNEQFF.

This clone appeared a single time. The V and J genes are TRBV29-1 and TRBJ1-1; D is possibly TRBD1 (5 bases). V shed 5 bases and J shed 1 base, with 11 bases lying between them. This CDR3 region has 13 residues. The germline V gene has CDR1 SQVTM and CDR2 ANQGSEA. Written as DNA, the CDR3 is TGCAGCGTTCACAAAACAGGGAACACTGAAGCTTTCTTT. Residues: CSVHKTGNTEAFF.

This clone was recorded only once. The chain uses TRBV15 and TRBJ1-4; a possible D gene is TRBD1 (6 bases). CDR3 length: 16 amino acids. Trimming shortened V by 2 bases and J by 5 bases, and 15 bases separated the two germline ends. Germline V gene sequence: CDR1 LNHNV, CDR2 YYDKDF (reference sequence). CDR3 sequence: CATSRSVTGLNEKLFF. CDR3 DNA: TGTGCCACCAGCAGATCCGTAACAGGGTTGAATGAAAAACTGTTTTTT.

The CDR3 is CASSTQGVDTQYF. The CDR3 bases are TGTGCCAGCAGCACCCAGGGTGTAGATACGCAGTATTTT. The chain links TRBV9 to TRBJ2-3; a weak D match, TRBD1 (5 bases). CDR1 is SGDLS and CDR2 is YYNGEE in the germline V gene. Between the trimmed V and J ends, which lost 4 bases and 5 bases, there was a span of 11 bases. The CDR3 contains 13 residues.

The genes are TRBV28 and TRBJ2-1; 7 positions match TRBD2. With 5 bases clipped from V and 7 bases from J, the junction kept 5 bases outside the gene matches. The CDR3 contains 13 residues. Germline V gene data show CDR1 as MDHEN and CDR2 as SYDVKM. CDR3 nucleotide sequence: TGTGCCAGCAGTGCCCCCGGGAGGAATGAGCAGTTCTTC. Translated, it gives CASSAPGRNEQFF.

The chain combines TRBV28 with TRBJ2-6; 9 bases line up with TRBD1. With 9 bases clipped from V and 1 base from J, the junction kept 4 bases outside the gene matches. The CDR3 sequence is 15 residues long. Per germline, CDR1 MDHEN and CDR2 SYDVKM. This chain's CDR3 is CASGQGMSGANVLTF. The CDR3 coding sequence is TGTGCCAGTGGACAGGGGATGTCTGGGGCCAACGTCCTGACTTTC.

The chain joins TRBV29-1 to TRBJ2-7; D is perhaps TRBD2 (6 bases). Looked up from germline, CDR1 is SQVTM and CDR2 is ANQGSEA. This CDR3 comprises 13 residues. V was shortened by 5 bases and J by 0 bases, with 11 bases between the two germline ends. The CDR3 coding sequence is TGCAGCGTTATCCGGGAGAGCTCCTACGAGCAGTACTTC. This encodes CSVIRESSYEQYF.

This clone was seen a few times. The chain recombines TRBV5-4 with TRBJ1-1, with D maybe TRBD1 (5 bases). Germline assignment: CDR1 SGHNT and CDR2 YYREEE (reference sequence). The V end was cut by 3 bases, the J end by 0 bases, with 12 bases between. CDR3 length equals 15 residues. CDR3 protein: CASSWDEGMNTEAFF. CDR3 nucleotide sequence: TGTGCCAGCAGCTGGGACGAGGGGATGAACACTGAAGCTTTCTTT.

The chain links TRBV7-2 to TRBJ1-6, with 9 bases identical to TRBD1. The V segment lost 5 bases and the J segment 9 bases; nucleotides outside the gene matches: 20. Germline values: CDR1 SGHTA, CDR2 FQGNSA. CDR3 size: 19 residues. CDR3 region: CASSARQGVVFKGRSPLHF. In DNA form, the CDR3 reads TGTGCCAGCAGCGCCCGACAGGGGGTTGTTTTCAAGGGGCGTTCACCCCTCCACTTT.

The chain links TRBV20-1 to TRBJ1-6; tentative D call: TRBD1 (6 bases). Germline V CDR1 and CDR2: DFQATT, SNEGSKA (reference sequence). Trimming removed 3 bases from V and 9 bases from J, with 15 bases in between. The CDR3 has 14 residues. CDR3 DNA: TGCAGTGCTAGTGGTGGGGGCTTTGGTTCACCCCTCCACTTT. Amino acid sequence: CSASGGGFGSPLHF.

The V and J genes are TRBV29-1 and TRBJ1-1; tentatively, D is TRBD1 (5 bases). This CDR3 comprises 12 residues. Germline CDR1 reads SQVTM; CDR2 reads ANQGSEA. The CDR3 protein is CSAGSTDTEAFF. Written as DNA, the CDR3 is TGCAGTGCAGGGTCAACAGACACTGAAGCTTTCTTT.

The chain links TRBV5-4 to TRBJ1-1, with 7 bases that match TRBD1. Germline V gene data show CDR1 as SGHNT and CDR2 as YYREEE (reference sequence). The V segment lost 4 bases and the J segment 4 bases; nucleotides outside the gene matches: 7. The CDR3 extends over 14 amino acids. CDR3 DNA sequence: TGTGCCAGCAGCAGTAAGGGGGCGAGCACTGAAGCTTTCTTT. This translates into CASSSKGASTEAFF.

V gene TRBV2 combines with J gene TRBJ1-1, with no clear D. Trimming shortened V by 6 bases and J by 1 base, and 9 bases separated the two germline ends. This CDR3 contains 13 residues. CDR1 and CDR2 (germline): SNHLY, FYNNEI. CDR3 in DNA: TGTGCCAGCAGATCCGACTGGAACACTGAAGCTTTCTTT. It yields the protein CASRSDWNTEAFF. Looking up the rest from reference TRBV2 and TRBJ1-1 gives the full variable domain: EPEVTQTPSHQVTQMGQEVILRCVPISNHLYFYWYRQILGQKVEFLVSFYNNEISEKSEIFDDQFSVERPDGSNFTLKIRSTKLEDSAMYFCASRSDWNTEAFFGQGTRLTVV.

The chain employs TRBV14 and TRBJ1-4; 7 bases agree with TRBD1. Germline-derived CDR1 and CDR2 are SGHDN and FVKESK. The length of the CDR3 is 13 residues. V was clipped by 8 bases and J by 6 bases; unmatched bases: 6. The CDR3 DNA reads TGTGCCAGCGGCAGGGGGTGGGATGAAAAACTGTTTTTT. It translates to CASGRGWDEKLFF.

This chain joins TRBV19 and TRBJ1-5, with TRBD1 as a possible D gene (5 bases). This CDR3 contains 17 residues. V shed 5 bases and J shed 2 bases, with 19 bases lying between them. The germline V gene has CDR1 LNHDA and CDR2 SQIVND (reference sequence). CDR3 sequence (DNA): TGTGCCAGTAGTCCACGGGGTCCCCTGACAGGCAATCAGCCCCAGCATTTT. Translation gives CASSPRGPLTGNQPQHF.

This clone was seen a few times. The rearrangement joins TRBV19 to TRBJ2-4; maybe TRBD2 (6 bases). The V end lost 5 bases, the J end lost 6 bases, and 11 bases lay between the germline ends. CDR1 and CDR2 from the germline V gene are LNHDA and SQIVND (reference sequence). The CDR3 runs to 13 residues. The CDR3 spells CASSPPGGNIQYF. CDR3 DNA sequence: TGTGCCAGTAGTCCTCCCGGGGGAAACATTCAGTACTTC. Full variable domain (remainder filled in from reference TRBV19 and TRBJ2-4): DGGITQSPKYLFRKEGQNVTLSCEQNLNHDAMYWYRQDPGQGLRLIYYSQIVNDFQKGDIAEGYSVSREKKESFPLTVTSAQKNPTAFYLCASSPPGGNIQYFGAGTRLSVL.

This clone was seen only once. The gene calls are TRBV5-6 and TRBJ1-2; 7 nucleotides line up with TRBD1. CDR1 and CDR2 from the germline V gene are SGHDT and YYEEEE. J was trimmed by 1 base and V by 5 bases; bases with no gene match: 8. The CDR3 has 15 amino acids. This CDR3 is CASSPDRKLNYGYTF. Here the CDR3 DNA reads TGTGCCAGCAGTCCGGACAGGAAACTTAACTATGGCTACACCTTC.

The CDR3 is CASSYSGVSGNTIYF. CDR3 DNA: TGTGCCAGCAGTTACTCAGGGGTCTCTGGAAACACCATATATTTT. The genes are TRBV6-5 and TRBJ1-3, with D possibly matching TRBD1 (5 bases). V lost 0 bases and J 0 bases, leaving 6 bases between the germline ends. CDR1 and CDR2 from the germline V gene are MNHEY and SVGAGI. The CDR3 runs to 15 residues.

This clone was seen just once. The CDR3 here is CASSYREWTDTQYF. The CDR3 region has the DNA TGCGCCAGCAGCTATCGGGAATGGACAGATACGCAGTATTTT. The rearrangement uses TRBV5-1 and TRBJ2-3, with D perhaps matching TRBD2 (5 bases). The CDR3 sequence is 14 residues long. The germline gives CDR1 SGHRS, CDR2 YFSETQ. V gave up 3 bases and J gave up 3 bases, with 11 bases separating them.

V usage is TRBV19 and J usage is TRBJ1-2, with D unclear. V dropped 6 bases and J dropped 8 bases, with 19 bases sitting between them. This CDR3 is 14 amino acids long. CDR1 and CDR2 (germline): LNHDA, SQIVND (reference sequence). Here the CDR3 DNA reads TGTGCCAGTAGCCGGTCCACTCCAACGACCGGCTACACCTTC. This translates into CASSRSTPTTGYTF.

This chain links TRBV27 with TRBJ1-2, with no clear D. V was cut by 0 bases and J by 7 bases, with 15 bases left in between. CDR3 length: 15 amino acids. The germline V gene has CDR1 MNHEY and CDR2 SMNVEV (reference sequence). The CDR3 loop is CASSLSFGSGSGYTF. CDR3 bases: TGTGCCAGCAGTTTATCGTTTGGGTCCGGGAGTGGCTACACCTTC.